These 5 T cell receptor beta chains came from one sample sequenced in a study of cytomegalovirus exposure and HLA in healthy donors. The PCR was carried out with 60 Vbeta primers and 13 Jbeta primers. Profiled with immunoSEQ multiplex PCR; TCRdb holds only in-frame clones, not every one. This table has about 35,000 clones, 80% appearing once. Sequencing was carried out using PBMCs. The source of these receptors is a male donor in good health and CMV-seronegative.

The V gene is TRBV6-1, the J gene TRBJ2-7; 8 bases agree with TRBD1. J was trimmed by 4 bases and V by 6 bases; bases with no gene match: 11. The CDR3 has 15 residues. CDR1 is MNHNS and CDR2 is SASEGT in the germline V gene. The CDR3 here is CASRPQGAIAYEQYF. The CDR3 nucleotides are TGTGCCAGCAGACCCCAGGGGGCGATTGCGTACGAGCAGTACTTC.

This clone was seen more than once but under ten times. The chain carries TRBV10-3 and TRBJ1-1; no clear D. The V gene lost 0 bases and the J gene lost 0 bases, with 11 bases spanning the gap. From germline, CDR1 is ENHRY and CDR2 SYGVKD. The CDR3 spans 16 residues. The CDR3 nucleotides read TGTGCCATCAGTGAGTCGGTAGGGAGGTTGAACACTGAAGCTTTCTTT. It specifies CAISESVGRLNTEAFF.

The chain employs TRBV7-2 and TRBJ1-2; tentative D call: TRBD1 (6 bases). Trimming shortened V by 5 bases and J by 0 bases, and 10 bases separated the two germline ends. Germline CDR1 is SGHTA and CDR2 is FQGNSA. The CDR3 length is 14 residues. This CDR3 is CASSADSSNYGYTF. Written as DNA, the CDR3 is TGTGCCAGCAGCGCGGACAGCTCTAACTATGGCTACACCTTC.

The chain has TRBV27 and TRBJ1-1; 7 bases agree with TRBD1. Germline V CDR1 and CDR2: MNHEY, SMNVEV (reference sequence). This CDR3 has 14 residues. The V and J ends lost 6 bases and 3 bases, in that order; junction bases with no gene match: 7. CDR3: CASRTAGTDTEAFF. DNA for the CDR3: TGTGCCAGCAGAACCGCCGGGACAGACACTGAAGCTTTCTTT.

V usage is TRBV6-5 and J usage is TRBJ2-3, with 8 bases fitting TRBD2. This CDR3 has 14 residues. Losses at the gene ends were 6 bases for V and 1 base for J; bases not matched to a gene: 3. CDR1 and CDR2 (germline): MNHEY, SVGAGI. The CDR3 DNA sequence: TGTGCCAGCAGCTATAGCGGGGGCACAGATACGCAGTATTTT. It translates to CASSYSGGTDTQYF.